Here is one T cell receptor beta chain with its context. The target of this receptor is not known. Nothing much larger sits one base from this clone, and base qualities are not available. This sample is drawn from a study of T cell responses to AZD1222 COVID-19 vaccine (dated by TCRdb to 2020 to 2022). Looking at the study overall: TCR sequencing covered some 240 trial participants: about 210 given two doses of AZD1222 and approximately 26 given two doses of MenACWY control vaccine. Trial participants were enrolled by age into 18-55, 56-69 and 70-plus year subgroups, with about 150, 27 and 61 TCR-sequenced participants respectively.

The CDR3 regions of human TCRbeta chains were analyzed by immunosequencing. Per the source publication's procedure: TCRs in the repertoires were matched against a reference library of SARS-CoV-2-specific TCRs that had been generated with the MIRA antigen-specificity platform. Breadth was defined as the fraction of unique TCRs that were SARS-CoV-2-associated, and depth was defined as the fraction of total T cells that were SARS-CoV-2-associated. Using the MIRA data, every spike-specific TCR was mapped to the spike region that the TCR reacted to and assigned to either a CD4 or a CD8 class. Log10-transformed breadth and depth values were compared by one-way ANOVA with Sidak's multiple comparisons tests. This is the immuneACCESS table as TCRdb keeps it, with only in-frame sequences that have V and J called. A part of the clones is gone; compared with another copy, unresolved V genes explain less than half, and the rest is unexplained. The V and J calls and the clone size are those of that table, but D and trimming were determined from the DNA. For this sample there are under 70,000 clones; 79% appear just once. Around 20% of the sample belongs to the ten largest clones.

What the research found in general, with its limitations: Spike-specific TCR breadth and depth rose significantly after two AZD1222 doses compared with day 0 and with MenACWY recipients. In the small 56-69-year group, the increase in depth fell short of significance, most likely because of low power. Because no samples from the day 14 peak response were available, repertoires could be characterized only after the peak T cell response. Most participants were white British and females outnumbered males, and the authors suggested that clonal diversity may have been underestimated. Nearly half of unique spike-specific TCRs reportedly recognized epitopes outside regions mutated in the B.1.351 and B.1.1.7 variants. The vaccine-associated CD4 TCRs covered the entire spike protein, and the dominant responses fell in regions 160-218 and 743-854. Conclusions about previously exposed vaccinees were limited because only six or seven AZD1222 recipients were SARS-CoV-2 seropositive at baseline.

The time point label on this specimen signifies: baseline before first vaccination. The treatment or condition label, read with the paper, signifies: meningococcal conjugate vaccine given as trial control. The vaccinee samples were drawn from two UK trials, COV001 and COV002, one of which was a single-blind randomized controlled phase 2/3 trial testing AZD1222 (ChAdOx1 nCoV-19) in healthy adults. For TCRbeta chain sequencing, PBMC samples were collected from trial participants at day 0 and at day 28 after the second dose. Sequences MNHEY (CDR1) and SMNVEV (CDR2) are obtained from the germline V gene (reference sequence). Its CDR3 holds 16 amino acids, cysteine through phenylalanine. Only the CDR3 portion is preserved as DNA: 48 bases, with reading frame beginning at the first base. V loses 6 bases at its end and J loses 2 bases; junction bases beyond the gene matches: 8.

The sequence was obtained from an adult in good health. The chain employs TRBV27 and TRBJ1-3; 9 bases in the junction line up with TRBD1. The starting material was peripheral blood, obtained on day 0 of MenACWY control vaccination. The nucleotide sequence is TGTGCCAGCAGGGCCGGGACAGGGCTAACTGGAAACACCATATATTTT. Its translation is CASRAGTGLTGNTIYF.